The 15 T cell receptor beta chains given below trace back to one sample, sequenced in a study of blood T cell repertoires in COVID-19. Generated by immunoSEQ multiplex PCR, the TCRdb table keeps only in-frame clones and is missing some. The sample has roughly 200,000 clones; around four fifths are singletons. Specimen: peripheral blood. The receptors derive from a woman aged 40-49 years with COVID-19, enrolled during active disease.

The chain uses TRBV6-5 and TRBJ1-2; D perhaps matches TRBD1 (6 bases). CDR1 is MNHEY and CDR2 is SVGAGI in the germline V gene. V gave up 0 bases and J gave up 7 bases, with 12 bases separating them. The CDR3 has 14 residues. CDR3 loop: CASSYSRTDFGYTF. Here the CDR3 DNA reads TGTGCCAGCAGTTACTCGAGGACAGACTTTGGCTACACCTTC.

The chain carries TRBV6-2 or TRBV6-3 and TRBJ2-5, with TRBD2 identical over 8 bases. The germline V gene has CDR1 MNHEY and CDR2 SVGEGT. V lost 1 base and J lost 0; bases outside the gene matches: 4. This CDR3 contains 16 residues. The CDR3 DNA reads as TGTGCCAGCAGTTACTGGCTAGCGGGTAACCAAGAGACCCAGTACTTC. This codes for CASSYWLAGNQETQYF.

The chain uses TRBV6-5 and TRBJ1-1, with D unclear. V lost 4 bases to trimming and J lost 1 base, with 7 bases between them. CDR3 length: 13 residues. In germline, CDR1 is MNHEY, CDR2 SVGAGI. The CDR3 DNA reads TGTGCCAGCAGTTCCAACAGGAACACTGAAGCTTTCTTT. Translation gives CASSSNRNTEAFF.

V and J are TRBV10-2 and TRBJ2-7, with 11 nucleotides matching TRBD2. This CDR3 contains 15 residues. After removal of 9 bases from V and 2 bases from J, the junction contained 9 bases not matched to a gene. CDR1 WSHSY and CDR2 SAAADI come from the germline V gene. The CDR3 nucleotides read TGCGCCAGTGGCCGCCTAGCGGGAGGCGCCTACGAGCAGTACTTC. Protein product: CASGRLAGGAYEQYF.

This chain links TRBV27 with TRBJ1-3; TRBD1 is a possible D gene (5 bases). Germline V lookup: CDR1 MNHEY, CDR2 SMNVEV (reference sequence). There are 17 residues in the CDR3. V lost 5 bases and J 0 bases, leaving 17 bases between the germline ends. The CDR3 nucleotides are TGTGCCAGCAGTCACACCAGCCTGACAGCCTCTGGAAACACCATATATTTT. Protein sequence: CASSHTSLTASGNTIYF.

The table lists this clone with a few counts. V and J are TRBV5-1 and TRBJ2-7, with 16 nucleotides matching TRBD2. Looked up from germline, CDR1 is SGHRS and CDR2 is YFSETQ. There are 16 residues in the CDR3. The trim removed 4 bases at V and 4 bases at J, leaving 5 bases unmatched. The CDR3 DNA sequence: TGCGCCAGCAGCGACGAGGGACTAGCGGGAGGGTACGAGCAGTACTTC. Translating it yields CASSDEGLAGGYEQYF.

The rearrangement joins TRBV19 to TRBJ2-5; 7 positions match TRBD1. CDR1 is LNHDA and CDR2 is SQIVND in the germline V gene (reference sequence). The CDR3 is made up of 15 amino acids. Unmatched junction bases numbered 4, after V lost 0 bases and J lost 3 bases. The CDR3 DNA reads TGTGCCAGTAGTATAGACCCGGGACAGAAAGAGACCCAGTACTTC. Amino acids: CASSIDPGQKETQYF.

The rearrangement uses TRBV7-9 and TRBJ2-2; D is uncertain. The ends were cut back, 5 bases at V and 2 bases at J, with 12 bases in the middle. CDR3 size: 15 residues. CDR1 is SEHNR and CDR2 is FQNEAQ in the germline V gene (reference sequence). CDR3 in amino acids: CASSPGSANTGELFF. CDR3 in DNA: TGTGCCAGCAGCCCCGGGTCAGCCAACACCGGGGAGCTGTTTTTT.

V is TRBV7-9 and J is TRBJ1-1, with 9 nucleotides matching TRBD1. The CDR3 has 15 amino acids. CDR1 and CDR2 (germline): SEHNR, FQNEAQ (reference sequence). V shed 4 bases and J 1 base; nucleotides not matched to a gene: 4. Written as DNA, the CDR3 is TGTGCCAGCAGCTCCTGGACAGGGGCGAACACTGAAGCTTTCTTT. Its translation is CASSSWTGANTEAFF.

CDR3 loop: CASSDPGTGGLDEQFF. The CDR3 bases are TGTGCCAGCAGCGACCCGGGGACAGGGGGCTTGGATGAGCAGTTCTTC. The chain recombines TRBV9 with TRBJ2-1; 12 nucleotides agree with TRBD1. The CDR3 is 16 amino acids. V lost 3 bases to trimming and J lost 8 bases; unmatched junction nucleotides: 9. Germline V gives CDR1 SGDLS, CDR2 YYNGEE.

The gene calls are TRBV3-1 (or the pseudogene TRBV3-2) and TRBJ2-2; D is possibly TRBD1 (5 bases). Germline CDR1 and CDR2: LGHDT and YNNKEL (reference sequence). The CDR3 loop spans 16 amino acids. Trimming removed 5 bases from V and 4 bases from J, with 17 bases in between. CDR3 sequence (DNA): TGTGCCAGCAGCTCCCACCTCCAGGGATCCACCGGGGAGCTGTTTTTT. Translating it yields CASSSHLQGSTGELFF.

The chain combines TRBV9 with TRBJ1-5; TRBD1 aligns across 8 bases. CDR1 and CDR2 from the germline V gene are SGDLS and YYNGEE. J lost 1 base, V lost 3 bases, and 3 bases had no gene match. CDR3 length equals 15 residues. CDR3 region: CASSATGGSNQPQHF. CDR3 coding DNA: TGTGCCAGCAGCGCCACAGGGGGGAGCAATCAGCCCCAGCATTTT.

The CDR3 region has the DNA TGTGCCAGCAGCCCGGGGGCCGACAGGGTTGGCACCGGGGAGCTGTTTTTT. Amino acids: CASSPGADRVGTGELFF. The gene calls are TRBV7-7 and TRBJ2-2; D may be TRBD1 (7 bases). The germline CDR1 and CDR2 sequences are SSHAT and FNYEAQ (reference sequence). Deletions cut 5 bases from V and 4 bases from J, with 20 bases between. The CDR3 has 17 amino acids.

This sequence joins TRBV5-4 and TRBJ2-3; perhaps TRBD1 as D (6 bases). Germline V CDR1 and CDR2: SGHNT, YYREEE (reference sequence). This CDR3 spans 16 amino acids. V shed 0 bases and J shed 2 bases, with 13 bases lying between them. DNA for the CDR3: TGTGCCAGCAGCTTGGTGTCGGGGACATACACAGATACGCAGTATTTT. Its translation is CASSLVSGTYTDTQYF.

The CDR3 here is CSVAVGTDYNEQFF. CDR3 sequence (DNA): TGCAGCGTTGCGGTCGGGACAGATTACAATGAGCAGTTCTTC. V usage is TRBV29-1 and J usage is TRBJ2-1; 7 nucleotides line up with TRBD1. Germline trimming cut 4 bases from V and 4 bases from J; bases unmatched to any gene: 7. The CDR3 is 14 amino acids. The germline V gene encodes CDR1 SQVTM and CDR2 ANQGSEA.